The present entry profiles one TCR beta chain with its context. It has no known antigen specificity. No quality values exist for individual bases; no much larger clone is one base distant. This entry is derived from a study of technical replicates of blood from four donors (TCRdb year 2017). Its CDR3 holds 13 amino acids, cysteine through phenylalanine. Only CDR3 DNA remains: 39 bases, in frame from the first base. Germline trimming: 6 bases from V, 3 bases from J; junction bases outside gene matches: 5. Based on the germline V gene, the CDR1 and CDR2 sequences are SQVTM and ANQGSEA. The receptor library was made with the immunoSEQ multiplex PCR assay. TCRdb obtained this table from immuneACCESS and retained in-frame rearrangements with V and J assigned. These tables miss some clones; where compared with another copy, unresolved V genes account for less than half of the shortfall, and the remainder is unexplained. The sample records roughly 81,000 clones, around 97% of which are singletons. Clones ranked in the top ten supply over 0.15% of the sample.

Recombination joined TRBV29-1 with TRBJ1-1; the junction holds 9 bases that match TRBD1. The TCR comes from a human donor in good health. The material sequenced was T cells isolated from PBMCs. The DNA sequence reads TGCAGCGTGCCCGGGACAGGGTACACTGAAGCTTTCTTT. It encodes CSVPGTGYTEAFF.